A single sample gave rise to the 19 T cell receptor beta chains below, sequenced in a study of cytomegalovirus exposure and HLA in healthy donors. In the PCR, 60 Vbeta and 13 Jbeta primers were used. TCRdb's table, derived via immunoSEQ multiplex PCR, lists solely in-frame clones and lacks some. Its clone listing holds 100,000 to 150,000 clones. Sequencing was carried out using PBMCs. Receptors originate from a young man in good health and CMV-seronegative.

The V call is TRBV11-2, the J call TRBJ2-7; 8 bases match TRBD1. The CDR3 runs to 12 residues. The J segment lost 7 bases and the V segment lost 5 bases, leaving 4 bases of the junction unmatched. Germline loops: CDR1 SGHAT, CDR2 FQNNGV. Written as DNA, the CDR3 is TGTGCCAGCAGCCCTCGACAGGGGGAGCAGTACTTC. It encodes CASSPRQGEQYF.

The chain uses TRBV6-5 and TRBJ2-3, with a tentative D call TRBD2 (5 bases). The CDR3 extends over 15 amino acids. Trimming left V 7 bases short and J 1 base short, with 15 bases between. Germline CDR1 reads MNHEY; CDR2 reads SVGAGI. The CDR3 DNA follows: TGTGCCAGCACCGCGTGGGAGAGCGGCACAGATACGCAGTATTTT. Amino acids: CASTAWESGTDTQYF.

This chain joins TRBV5-1 and TRBJ2-1, with D possibly TRBD1 on 6 matching bases. The germline V gene has CDR1 SGHRS and CDR2 YFSETQ. CDR3 length: 15 amino acids. Deletions cut 6 bases from V and 3 bases from J, with 16 bases between. The CDR3 coding sequence is TGCGCCAGCAACTCTGGGGACAAAAGCTACAATGAGCAGTTCTTC. This gives the protein CASNSGDKSYNEQFF.

This sequence joins TRBV10-2 and TRBJ2-7, with 7 bases matching TRBD2. Germline lookup yields CDR1 WSHSY and CDR2 SAAADI. This CDR3 comprises 13 residues. J gave up 3 bases and V 7 bases, and 6 bases lay outside the gene matches. Here the CDR3 reads CASTLGLSYEQYF. The CDR3 DNA sequence: TGCGCCAGCACCTTGGGACTAAGCTACGAGCAGTACTTC.

The V call is TRBV7-2, the J call TRBJ2-1; 13 nucleotides align to TRBD2. The germline V gene encodes CDR1 SGHTA and CDR2 FQGNSA. The CDR3 is 15 residues long. V trimming: 3 bases; J trimming: 8 bases; junction bases outside the gene matches: 4. This CDR3 is CASSFTSGGAHEQFF. The CDR3 nucleotides read TGTGCCAGCAGCTTTACTAGCGGGGGGGCCCATGAGCAGTTCTTC.

The chain has TRBV5-1 and TRBJ1-1; D is uncertain. Per germline, CDR1 SGHRS and CDR2 YFSETQ. There are 14 residues in the CDR3. The V end lost 7 bases, the J end lost 1 base, and 14 bases lay between the germline ends. The CDR3 DNA reads TGCGCCAGCTTAGCGGGTCCCGGGAACACTGAAGCTTTCTTT. Protein product: CASLAGPGNTEAFF.

This chain joins TRBV28 and TRBJ2-7; no definite D call. Germline V lookup: CDR1 MDHEN, CDR2 SYDVKM. V shed 4 bases and J shed 3 bases, with 7 bases lying between them. The CDR3 is 12 residues long. CDR3 region: CASSSSNYEQYF. The CDR3 bases are TGTGCCAGCAGTTCATCTAACTACGAGCAGTACTTC.

The rearrangement links TRBV11-1 to TRBJ2-7; 8 bases are a match to TRBD1. The germline V gene encodes CDR1 SGHAT and CDR2 FQDESV (reference sequence). CDR3 size: 15 residues. With V trimmed by 5 bases and J by 3 bases, 9 bases remained unmatched. In DNA form, the CDR3 reads TGTGCCAGCAGCCCGACAGGGGCTTTCTTCTACGAGCAGTACTTC. Protein product: CASSPTGAFFYEQYF.

This chain uses TRBV2 with TRBJ2-5; 7 bases fit TRBD1. There are 14 residues in the CDR3. The J segment lost 4 bases and the V segment lost 4 bases, leaving 6 bases of the junction unmatched. Germline values: CDR1 SNHLY, CDR2 FYNNEI. The CDR3 region is CASSVTQGLETQYF. The CDR3 DNA reads as TGTGCCAGCAGTGTTACACAGGGGTTAGAGACCCAGTACTTC.

In DNA form, the CDR3 reads TGTGCCAGCAGCATGTCAGGGGTTATTGGCACTGAAGCTTTCTTT. Encoded protein: CASSMSGVIGTEAFF. The chain employs TRBV7-9 and TRBJ1-1, with TRBD1 as a possible D gene (6 bases). This CDR3 contains 15 residues. Trimming pared 5 bases from V and 4 bases from J, leaving 17 bases between. Looked up from germline, CDR1 is SEHNR and CDR2 is FQNEAQ (reference sequence).

This sequence joins TRBV9 and TRBJ2-7, with TRBD2 matching over 7 bases. Unmatched junction bases numbered 5, after V lost 3 bases and J lost 2 bases. This CDR3 is 14 amino acids long. Germline V gene lookup returns CDR1 SGDLS and CDR2 YYNGEE. The CDR3 spells CASSGGGFPYEQYF. DNA for the CDR3: TGTGCCAGCAGCGGGGGGGGGTTCCCCTACGAGCAGTACTTC.

The chain has TRBV7-9 and TRBJ2-4; no clear D. CDR3 length: 11 residues. Trimming took off 4 bases at V and 7 bases at J, with 5 bases between the two ends. Germline values: CDR1 SEHNR, CDR2 FQNEAQ (reference sequence). The CDR3 DNA follows: TGTGCCAGCAGCTGGAGTAACATTCAGTACTTC. It is translated as CASSWSNIQYF.

The V and J genes are TRBV6-6 and TRBJ2-5; a possible D gene is TRBD2 (5 bases). The CDR3 length is 13 residues. Germline CDR1 is MNHNY and CDR2 is SVGAGI (reference sequence). The V gene lost 6 bases and the J gene lost 3 bases, with 11 bases spanning the gap. CDR3 DNA sequence: TGTGCCAGCAGGAAAAGCGGAGAAGAGACCCAGTACTTC. Protein: CASRKSGEETQYF.

The J gene is TRBJ2-2, the V gene TRBV7-6, with 9 bases that match TRBD1. Losses at the gene ends were 5 bases for V and 5 bases for J; bases not matched to a gene: 6. This CDR3 contains 15 residues. Germline loops: CDR1 SGHVS, CDR2 FNYEAQ. Here the CDR3 reads CASSRGQGRTGELFF. The CDR3 DNA follows: TGTGCCAGCAGCCGCGGACAGGGGAGAACCGGGGAGCTGTTTTTT.

The chain combines TRBV11-3 with TRBJ1-2, with D possibly TRBD1 on 5 matching bases. Trimming pared 0 bases from V and 3 bases from J, leaving 11 bases between. The CDR3 has 15 residues. Germline CDR1 is SGHNT and CDR2 is YENEEA. CDR3: CASSLDSRDHYGYTF. CDR3 bases: TGTGCCAGCAGCTTAGATTCGCGGGACCACTATGGCTACACCTTC.

The genes are TRBV27 and TRBJ2-1; 7 bases are shared with TRBD2. Germline lookup yields CDR1 MNHEY and CDR2 SMNVEV (reference sequence). The CDR3 runs 15 residues. Trimming removed 5 bases from V and 4 bases from J; junction bases left unmatched: 8. The CDR3 nucleotides are TGTGCCAGCAGTCCTTTAGGCGGGGGTTACAATGAGCAGTTCTTC. This codes for CASSPLGGGYNEQFF.

This chain links TRBV7-2 with TRBJ2-5; 14 bases line up with TRBD2. The CDR3 spans 16 residues. Germline trimming cut 5 bases from V and 5 bases from J; bases unmatched to any gene: 7. Germline values: CDR1 SGHTA, CDR2 FQGNSA. The CDR3 loop reads CASSARLAGGVETQYF. CDR3 nucleotides: TGTGCCAGCAGCGCGCGACTAGCGGGGGGGGTGGAGACCCAGTACTTC.

This rearrangement joins TRBV5-1 to TRBJ2-1, with D possibly TRBD2 on 5 matching bases. There are 18 residues in the CDR3. Trimming took off 0 bases at V and 5 bases at J, with 21 bases between the two ends. Germline V gives CDR1 SGHRS, CDR2 YFSETQ. CDR3 residues: CASSLGLLRAVPHNEQFF. Here the CDR3 DNA reads TGCGCCAGCAGCTTGGGACTTTTGAGGGCGGTCCCCCACAATGAGCAGTTCTTC.

The J gene is TRBJ1-6, the V gene TRBV28; 7 bases map to TRBD1. The CDR3 loop spans 14 amino acids. The trim removed 2 bases at V and 7 bases at J, leaving 2 bases unmatched. CDR1 is MDHEN and CDR2 is SYDVKM in the germline V gene. This chain's CDR3 is CASSLGGQNSPLHF. For the CDR3, the DNA is TGTGCCAGCAGTTTAGGGGGACAGAATTCACCCCTCCACTTT.